Reported below is one T cell receptor (beta chain). Its antigen remains unknown. The CDR3 is made up of 16 amino acids. The germline gives CDR1 SGHVS, CDR2 FQNEAQ. After removal of 5 bases from V and 5 bases from J, the junction contained 12 bases not matched to a gene. The unexposed donors gave CD4+ T cells in about 2011-2019, prior to COVID-19. Isolation of CD4+ T cells took place after around 11 days in culture. This entry is derived from a study of CD4 T cells in relation to SARS-CoV-2 and coronaviruses. Study overall: TCR beta CDR3s were sequenced after approximately 9-day antigen culture of PBMCs. Controls used an HIV-1 Nef peptide pool or no peptide. Findings and limits, study-wide: Compared with monoreactive clones, crossreactive clones showed significantly weaker SARS-CoV-2 expansion.

The repertoire was sequenced with immunoSEQ multiplex PCR; TCRdb's copy has only in-frame clones and lacks some. The sample contains around 25,000 clones, around 78% of which appear only once. Sequencing input: CD4+ T cells from PBMCs, cultured in vitro. The TCR was taken from a human donor in good health. The chain joins TRBV7-8 to TRBJ1-5, with 7 bases fitting TRBD1. The CDR3 reads CASSPAQGRADQPQHF. CDR3 sequence (DNA): TGTGCCAGCAGCCCAGCACAGGGGAGGGCGGATCAGCCCCAGCATTTT.